The entry below describes one T cell receptor (beta chain). Its antigen remains unidentified. V gave up 2 bases and J gave up 0 bases; unmatched junction bases: 3. From germline, CDR1 is SGHRS and CDR2 YFSETQ. CDR3 size: 15 residues. This sample is part of a study of T cell responses to AZD1222 COVID-19 vaccine. Findings and caveats of the study: Mapped onto spike, vaccine-associated CD4 TCRs spanned it and were dominant at 160-218 and 743-854. Donor demographics were predominantly white British with a female majority; clonal diversity may be underestimated. Nearly half of spike-specific TCRs reportedly go after variant regions that carry no mutations.

Generated by immunoSEQ multiplex PCR, the TCRdb table keeps only in-frame clones and is missing some. In the table there are roughly 200,000 clones, about 93% of which are singletons. Sequencing used peripheral blood, obtained on day 0 of MenACWY control vaccination. This receptor was taken from an adult in good health. This chain connects TRBV5-1 to TRBJ2-3; 7 nucleotides match TRBD1. In DNA, the CDR3 is TGCGCCAGCAGCTTACAGGGGCTAAGCACAGATACGCAGTATTTT. Protein product: CASSLQGLSTDTQYF.